One T cell receptor beta chain is described in this entry. Antigen specificity is unknown. Pooled in the analysis were second doses at about 4 or about 12 weeks. The data belong to a study of T cell responses to AZD1222 COVID-19 vaccine. Study-wide findings and caveats: Unmutated variant regions are reportedly the target of nearly half of TCRs that are spike-specific. Recipients of two AZD1222 doses showed rising Spike-specific TCR breadth and depth. Researchers report vaccine-associated CD4 TCRs spanning spike, with dominance at 160-218 and 743-854.

Measured with immunoSEQ multiplex PCR; TCRdb has only the in-frame clones, and not every one. Counted here are 180,000 or so clones, about 90% occurring once; the ten biggest clones make up approximately 1.2%. The material was peripheral blood, obtained 28 days after the second AZD1222 dose. The receptor comes from an adult who received the AZD1222 COVID-19 vaccine.

DNA for the CDR3: TGTGCCAGCAGCCCCGGAGGAAACACCATATATTTT. Protein sequence: CASSPGGNTIYF. V is TRBV5-6 and J is TRBJ1-3, with D hard to call. The V and J ends lost 4 bases and 4 bases respectively, with 6 bases between them. This CDR3 is built from 12 residues. Germline V gene sequence: CDR1 SGHDT, CDR2 YYEEEE.